This TCR beta chain was obtained from a study of blood T cell repertoires in COVID-19. Methods used by the authors: How many nucleated cells were present was estimated from reference gene primer amplification. Sequenced by immunoSEQ multiplex PCR; TCRdb stores in-frame clones only, minus some. From that table come the V and J calls and clone size; the DNA was used to work out D and trimming. The top ten hold almost 8.5% of the sample, which has about 180,000 clones, 82% seen once. Germline CDR1 SQVTM, CDR2 ANQGSEA. The CDR3 loop spans 13 amino acids. The V segment lost 6 bases and the J segment 6 bases; nucleotides outside the gene matches: 5.

Sequenced sample: peripheral blood. J is TRBJ1-5 and V is TRBV29-1; 10 nucleotides line up with TRBD1. This clonotype was obtained from a woman in her seventies with acute or convalescent COVID-19. In DNA form, the CDR3 reads TGCAGCGTCGGACAGGGGGTTGGTCAGCCCCAGCATTTT. This translates into CSVGQGVGQPQHF.